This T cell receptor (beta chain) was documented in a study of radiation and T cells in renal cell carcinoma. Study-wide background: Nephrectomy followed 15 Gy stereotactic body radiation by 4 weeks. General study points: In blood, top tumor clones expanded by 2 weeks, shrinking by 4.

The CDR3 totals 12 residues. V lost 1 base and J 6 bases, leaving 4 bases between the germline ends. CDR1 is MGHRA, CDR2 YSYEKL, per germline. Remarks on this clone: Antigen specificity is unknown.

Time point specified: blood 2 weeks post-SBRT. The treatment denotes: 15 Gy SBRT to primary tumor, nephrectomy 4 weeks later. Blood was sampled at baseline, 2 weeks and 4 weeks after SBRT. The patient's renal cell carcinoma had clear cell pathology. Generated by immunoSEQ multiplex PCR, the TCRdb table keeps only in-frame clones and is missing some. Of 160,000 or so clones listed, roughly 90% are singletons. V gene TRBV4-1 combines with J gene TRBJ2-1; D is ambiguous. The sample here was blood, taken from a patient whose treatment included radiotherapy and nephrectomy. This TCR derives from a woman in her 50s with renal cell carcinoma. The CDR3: CASSQAGNEQFF. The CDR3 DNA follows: TGCGCCAGCAGCCAAGCGGGCAATGAGCAGTTCTTC.